This T cell receptor beta chain was identified during a study of blood T cell repertoires in COVID-19. Overall study context: Both acute and convalescent COVID-19 samples were obtained from the United States, Italy and Spain. Sources were T cells, B-cell-depleted T cells, or PBMCs; the material itself was cDNA or gDNA.

There are many counts of this clone. Germline V gives CDR1 KGHDR, CDR2 SFDVKD. The CDR3 consists of 12 residues. V lost 4 bases, J lost 7 bases, and 10 bases lay in between. Per the original data handling: Scientists estimated how many nucleated cells there were by amplifying reference gene primers. The repertoire was sequenced with immunoSEQ multiplex PCR; TCRdb's copy has only in-frame clones and lacks some. The V and J calls and clone size are taken from that table; D and trimming were inferred from the DNA. The table lists approximately 84,000 clones, about 70% of them singletons. The V and J genes are TRBV24-1 and TRBJ2-7; unclear D gene. The receptor comes from a man aged 45 to 65 with active or convalescent COVID-19. The sample taken for sequencing was peripheral blood. CDR3 DNA: TGTGCCACCAGTGACCCGCTAGGAGAGCAGTACTTC. Translated: CATSDPLGEQYF.